Listed below are T cell receptor beta chains from one sample, sequenced in a study of blood T cells in healthy people across ages. Each CDR3 protein is one row after TCRdb ran MiXCR on the 5' RACE reads. The sample comprises more than 650,000 distinct CDR3 sequences, more than 25% of which are singletons, and 2.5% to 3.5% rests with the top ten. These data were also filed under a second study, of T cells of mothers and their children.

Sequenced input: blood. These receptors were collected from a boy aged 5-17 years in good health. Both conserved end residues are part of each CDR3. The order of the fields is D gene, J gene, V gene, CDR3 length, clone size, CDR3 protein, CDR3 DNA. A D gene is named only where the DNA matches it firmly. Where a row states a size, it is once, few, many or the class of an expanded clone; other rows omit it.

NA | TRBJ1-1 | TRBV15 | 14 | NA | CATSRVTVNTEAFF | TGTGCCACCAGCAGAGTGACGGTGAACACTGAAGCTTTCTTT
NA | TRBJ2-7 | TRBV7-6 | 15 | few | CASSLEDSRSYEQYF | TGTGCCAGCAGCTTAGAGGACAGCCGGTCCTACGAGCAGTACTTC
TRBD1 | TRBJ2-2 | TRBV2 | 18 | NA | CASSGRDRLKGTTGELFF | TGTGCCAGCAGTGGCCGGGACAGGCTAAAAGGAACGACCGGGGAGCTGTTTTTT
NA | TRBJ1-2 | TRBV6-6 | 12 | few | CASSSGRDGYTF | TGTGCCAGCAGTTCAGGGCGGGATGGCTACACCTTC
NA | TRBJ2-5 | TRBV12-3/TRBV12-4 | 15 | few | CASSRGVGLLETQYF | TGTGCCAGCAGCCGAGGAGTAGGTTTGTTAGAGACCCAGTACTTC
TRBD2 | TRBJ2-5 | TRBV4-2 | 14 | many | CASSQGLAGETQYF | TGTGCCAGCAGCCAAGGACTAGCGGGAGAGACCCAGTACTTC
TRBD2 | TRBJ2-5 | TRBV6-5 | 16 | NA | CASSYSKAGVLETQYF | TGTGCCAGCAGTTACTCGAAAGCGGGGGTATTAGAGACCCAGTACTTC
NA | TRBJ1-4 | TRBV5-4 | 11 | NA | CASSSGPRLFF | TGTGCCAGCAGCTCTGGCCCGCGACTGTTTTTT
TRBD2 | TRBJ2-5 | TRBV5-1 | 17 | few | CASSLGLAGGRQETQYF | TGCGCCAGCAGCTTAGGACTAGCGGGGGGTCGACAAGAGACCCAGTACTTC
NA | TRBJ2-7 | TRBV19 | 13 | NA | CASSATLLYEQYF | TGTGCCAGTAGTGCCACTCTCCTCTACGAGCAGTACTTC
TRBD1 | TRBJ2-5 | TRBV7-7 | 14 | NA | CASSRDREWETQYF | TGTGCCAGCAGCCGGGACAGGGAATGGGAGACCCAGTACTTC
TRBD1 | TRBJ1-2 | TRBV7-9 | 16 | few | CASSLESGTGGYGYTF | TGTGCCAGCAGCTTAGAATCCGGGACAGGGGGCTATGGCTACACCTTC
TRBD1 | TRBJ2-1 | TRBV7-3 | 13 | many | CASSGGQLSPQFF | TGTGCCAGCAGCGGGGGACAGCTGAGCCCCCAGTTCTTC
NA | TRBJ2-5 | TRBV20-1 | 15 | NA | CSARDSRGRGETQYF | TGCAGTGCTAGAGATTCACGAGGGCGCGGGGAGACCCAGTACTTC
NA | TRBJ2-1 | TRBV29-1 | 14 | once | CSVLDRDSYNEQFF | TGCAGCGTCCTGGACAGAGACTCCTACAATGAGCAGTTCTTC
TRBD1 | TRBJ1-5 | TRBV28 | 14 | NA | CASSPGTAYQPQHF | TGTGCCAGCAGTCCCGGGACAGCGTACCAGCCCCAGCATTTT
NA | TRBJ2-7 | TRBV6-1 | 18 | NA | CASTYEEGWQFATYEQYF | TGTGCCAGCACCTACGAGGAGGGATGGCAGTTCGCAACCTACGAGCAGTACTTC
TRBD2 | TRBJ2-7 | TRBV20-1 | 15 | NA | CSAPSGGSGGYEQYF | TGCAGTGCGCCTAGCGGGGGTTCTGGAGGTTACGAGCAGTACTTC
NA | TRBJ1-2 | TRBV6-5 | 15 | few | CASSYPGQTRDGYTF | TGTGCCAGCAGTTACCCAGGACAGACAAGGGATGGCTACACCTTC
NA | TRBJ1-5 | TRBV4-3 | 18 | NA | CASSPKLYGNVGDQPQHF | TGCGCCAGCAGCCCTAAGCTATACGGTAACGTTGGGGATCAGCCCCAGCATTTT
TRBD1 | TRBJ2-7 | TRBV6-5 | 14 | few | CASSLTGRKREQYF | TGTGCCAGCAGCCTGACAGGGCGAAAAAGGGAGCAGTACTTC
TRBD2 | TRBJ2-4 | TRBV20-1 | 15 | few | CSAGLAGAQKNIQYF | TGCAGTGCTGGACTAGCGGGGGCCCAAAAAAACATTCAGTACTTC
NA | TRBJ1-5 | TRBV3-1 | 14 | once | CASSQDGGKQPQHF | TGTGCCAGCAGCCAAGATGGAGGCAAGCAGCCCCAGCATTTT
TRBD2 | TRBJ2-7 | TRBV5-1 | 15 | NA | CASSLGSGGTREQYF | TGCGCCAGCAGCTTGGGTAGCGGGGGGACTAGAGAGCAGTACTTC
TRBD1 | TRBJ1-4 | TRBV5-1 | 14 | NA | CASSWGQGEEKLFF | TGCGCCAGCAGCTGGGGACAGGGTGAGGAAAAACTGTTTTTT
NA | TRBJ2-5 | TRBV2 | 14 | NA | CASSARDKGETQYF | TGTGCCAGCAGTGCCAGGGACAAAGGAGAGACCCAGTACTTC
TRBD2 | TRBJ2-5 | TRBV6-1 | 13 | few | CASGSGLAETQYF | TGTGCCAGCGGATCGGGACTAGCAGAGACCCAGTACTTC
NA | TRBJ2-7 | TRBV29-1 | 12 | few | CSGYGQSYEQYF | TGCAGCGGTTACGGACAGTCCTACGAGCAGTACTTC
TRBD1 | TRBJ1-1 | TRBV20-1 | 14 | few | CSARSYQGGTEALF | TGCAGTGCTAGATCGTATCAGGGGGGCACTGAAGCTCTCTTT
NA | TRBJ2-7 | TRBV5-6 | 13 | many | CASSGQFSYEQYF | TGTGCCAGCAGCGGACAGTTTTCCTACGAGCAGTACTTC
NA | TRBJ2-5 | TRBV5-1 | 16 | NA | CASSLGLRGMTETQYF | TGCGCCAGCAGCTTGGGACTAAGAGGTATGACGGAGACCCAGTACTTC
NA | TRBJ1-1 | TRBV18 | 16 | NA | CASSPQGLGMNTEAFF | TGTGCCAGCTCACCGCAGGGACTGGGGATGAACACTGAAGCTTTCTTT
TRBD2 | TRBJ2-2 | TRBV20-1 | 18 | NA | CSARDKLAGDVGSGELFF | TGCAGTGCTAGAGATAAGCTAGCGGGGGATGTTGGGTCCGGGGAGCTGTTTTTT
TRBD2 | TRBJ2-5 | TRBV20-1 | 17 | NA | CSARGLAGGNMWETQYF | TGCAGTGCTAGAGGGCTAGCGGGGGGGAATATGTGGGAGACCCAGTACTTC